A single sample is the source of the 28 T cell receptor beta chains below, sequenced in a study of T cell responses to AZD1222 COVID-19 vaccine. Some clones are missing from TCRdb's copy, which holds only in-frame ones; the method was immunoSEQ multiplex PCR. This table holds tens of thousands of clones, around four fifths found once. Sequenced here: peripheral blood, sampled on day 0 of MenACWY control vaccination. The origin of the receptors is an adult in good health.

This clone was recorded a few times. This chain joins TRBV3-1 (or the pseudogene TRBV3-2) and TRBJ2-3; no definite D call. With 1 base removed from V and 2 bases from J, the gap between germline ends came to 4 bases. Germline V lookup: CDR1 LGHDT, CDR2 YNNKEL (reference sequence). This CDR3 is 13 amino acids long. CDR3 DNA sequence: TGTGCCAGCAGCCAAGGAAACACAGATACGCAGTATTTT. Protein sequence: CASSQGNTDTQYF.

DNA of the CDR3: TGTGCCAGCAGCGTCACGAGGAGCTCCTACAATGAGCAGTTCTTC. Amino acids: CASSVTRSSYNEQFF. The chain employs TRBV9 and TRBJ2-1, with D hard to call. The CDR3 has 15 residues. Germline CDR1 SGDLS, CDR2 YYNGEE. V lost 2 bases, J lost 0 bases, and 9 bases lay in between.

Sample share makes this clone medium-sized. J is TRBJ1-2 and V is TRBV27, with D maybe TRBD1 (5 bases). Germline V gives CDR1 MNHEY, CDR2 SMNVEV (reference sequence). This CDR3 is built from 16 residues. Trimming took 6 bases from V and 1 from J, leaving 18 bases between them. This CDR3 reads CASRPSQVPINYGYTF. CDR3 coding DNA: TGTGCCAGCAGACCCTCACAGGTACCCATTAACTATGGCTACACCTTC.

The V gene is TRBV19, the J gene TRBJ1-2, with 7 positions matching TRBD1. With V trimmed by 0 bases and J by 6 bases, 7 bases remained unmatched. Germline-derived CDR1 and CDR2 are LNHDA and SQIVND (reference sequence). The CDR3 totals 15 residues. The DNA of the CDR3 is TGTGCCAGTAGTATAGAAGGGACAGCCCTGAATGGCTACACCTTC. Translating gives CASSIEGTALNGYTF.

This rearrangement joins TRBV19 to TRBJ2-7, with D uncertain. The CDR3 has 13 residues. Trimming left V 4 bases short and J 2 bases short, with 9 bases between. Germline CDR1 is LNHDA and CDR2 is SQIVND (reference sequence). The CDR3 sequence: CASSNGQPYEQYF. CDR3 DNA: TGTGCCAGTAGTAACGGGCAGCCCTACGAGCAGTACTTC.

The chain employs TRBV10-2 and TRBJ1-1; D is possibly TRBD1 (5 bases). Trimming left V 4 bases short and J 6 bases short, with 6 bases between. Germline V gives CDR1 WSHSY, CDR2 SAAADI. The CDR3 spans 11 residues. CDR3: CASSAGAEAFF. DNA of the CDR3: TGCGCCAGCAGTGCGGGGGCTGAAGCTTTCTTT.

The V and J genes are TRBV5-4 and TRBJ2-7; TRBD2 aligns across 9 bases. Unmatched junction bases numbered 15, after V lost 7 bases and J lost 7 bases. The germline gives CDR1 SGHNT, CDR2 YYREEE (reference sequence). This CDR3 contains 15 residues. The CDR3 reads CASRRAAGGSEEQYF. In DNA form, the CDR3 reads TGTGCCAGCCGCCGGGCGGCGGGAGGGTCCGAAGAGCAGTACTTC.

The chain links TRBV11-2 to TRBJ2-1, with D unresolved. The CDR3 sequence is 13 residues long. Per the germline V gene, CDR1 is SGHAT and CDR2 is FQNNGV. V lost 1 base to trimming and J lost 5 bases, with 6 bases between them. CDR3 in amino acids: CASSLAQDNEQFF. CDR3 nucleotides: TGTGCCAGCAGCTTAGCTCAGGACAATGAGCAGTTCTTC.

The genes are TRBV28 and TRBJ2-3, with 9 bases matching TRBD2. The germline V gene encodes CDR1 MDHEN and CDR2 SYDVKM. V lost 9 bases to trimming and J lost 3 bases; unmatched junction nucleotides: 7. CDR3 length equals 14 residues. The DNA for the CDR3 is TGTGCCAGTCTACTAGCGGGCGAGACAGATACGCAGTATTTT. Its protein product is CASLLAGETDTQYF. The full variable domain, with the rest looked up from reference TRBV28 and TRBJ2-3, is DVKVTQSSRYLVKRTGEKVFLECVQDMDHENMFWYRQDPGLGLRLIYFSYDVKMKEKGDIPEGYSVSREKKERFSLILESASTNQTSMYLCASLLAGETDTQYFGPGTRLTVL.

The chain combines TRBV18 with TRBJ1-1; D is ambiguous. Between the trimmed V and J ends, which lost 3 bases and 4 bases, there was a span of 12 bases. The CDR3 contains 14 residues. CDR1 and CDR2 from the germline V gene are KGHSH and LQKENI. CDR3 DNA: TGTGCCAGCTCACCCAATCCCATGGGCACTGAAGCTTTCTTT. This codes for CASSPNPMGTEAFF.

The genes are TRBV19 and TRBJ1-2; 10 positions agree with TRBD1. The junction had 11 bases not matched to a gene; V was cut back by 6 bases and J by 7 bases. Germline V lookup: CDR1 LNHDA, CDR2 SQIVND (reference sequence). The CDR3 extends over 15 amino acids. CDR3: CASRTGPGQGTGYTF. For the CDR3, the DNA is TGTGCCAGTAGAACGGGACCGGGACAGGGGACTGGCTACACCTTC.

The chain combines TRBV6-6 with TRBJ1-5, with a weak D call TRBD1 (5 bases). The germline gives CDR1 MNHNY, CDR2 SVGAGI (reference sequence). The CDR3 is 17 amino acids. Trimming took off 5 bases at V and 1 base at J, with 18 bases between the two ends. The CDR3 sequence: CASSQGRPMRSNQPQHF. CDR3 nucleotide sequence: TGTGCCAGCAGTCAGGGACGACCTATGAGGAGCAATCAGCCCCAGCATTTT.

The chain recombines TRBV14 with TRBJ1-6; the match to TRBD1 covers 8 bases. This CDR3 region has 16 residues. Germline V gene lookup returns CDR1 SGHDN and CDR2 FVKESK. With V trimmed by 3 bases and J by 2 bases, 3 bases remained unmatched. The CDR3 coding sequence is TGTGCCAGCAGCCAGGCGGACAGGGCCTATAATTCACCCCTCCACTTT. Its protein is CASSQADRAYNSPLHF.

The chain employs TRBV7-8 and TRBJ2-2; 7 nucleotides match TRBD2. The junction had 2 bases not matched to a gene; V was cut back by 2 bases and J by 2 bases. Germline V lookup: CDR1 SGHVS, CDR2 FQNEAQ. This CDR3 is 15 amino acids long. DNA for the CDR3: TGTGCCAGCAGCTTAACGGGGGGAAACACCGGGGAGCTGTTTTTT. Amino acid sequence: CASSLTGGNTGELFF. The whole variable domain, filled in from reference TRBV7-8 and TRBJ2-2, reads GAGVSQSPRYKVAKRGQDVALRCDPISGHVSLFWYQQALGQGPEFLTYFQNEAQLDKSGLPSDRFFAERPEGSVSTLKIQRTQQEDSAVYLCASSLTGGNTGELFFGEGSRLTVL.

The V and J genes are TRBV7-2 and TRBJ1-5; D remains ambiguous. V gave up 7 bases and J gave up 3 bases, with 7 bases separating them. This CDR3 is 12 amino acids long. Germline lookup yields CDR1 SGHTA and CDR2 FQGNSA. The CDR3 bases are TGTGCCAGCACCATAAACAATCAGCCCCAGCATTTT. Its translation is CASTINNQPQHF.

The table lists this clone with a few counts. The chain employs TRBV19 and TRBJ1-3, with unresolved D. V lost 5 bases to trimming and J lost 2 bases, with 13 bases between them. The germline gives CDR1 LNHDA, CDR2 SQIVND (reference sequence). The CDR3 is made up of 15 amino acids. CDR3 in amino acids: CASSPSATPGNTIYF. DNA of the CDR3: TGTGCCAGTAGTCCGTCGGCCACTCCTGGAAACACCATATATTTT.

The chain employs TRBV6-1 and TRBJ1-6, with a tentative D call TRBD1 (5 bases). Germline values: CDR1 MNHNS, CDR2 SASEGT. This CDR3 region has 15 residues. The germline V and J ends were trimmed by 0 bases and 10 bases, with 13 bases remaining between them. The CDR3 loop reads CASSEARGVGSPLHF. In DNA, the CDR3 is TGTGCCAGCAGTGAAGCGCGGGGGGTAGGCTCACCCCTCCACTTT.

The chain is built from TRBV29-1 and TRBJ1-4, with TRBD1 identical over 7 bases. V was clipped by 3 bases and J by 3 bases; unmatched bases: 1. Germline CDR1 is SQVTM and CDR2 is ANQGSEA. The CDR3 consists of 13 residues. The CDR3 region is CSVERGPNEKLFF. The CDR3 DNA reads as TGCAGCGTTGAGAGGGGGCCTAATGAAAAACTGTTTTTT.

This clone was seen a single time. This CDR3 reads CAISVGDRGSPLHF. In DNA, the CDR3 is TGTGCCATCAGTGTCGGGGACAGGGGTTCACCCCTCCACTTT. J is TRBJ1-6 and V is TRBV10-3, with 10 bases lining up with TRBD1. The CDR3 covers 14 residues. Germline V lookup: CDR1 ENHRY, CDR2 SYGVKD. V was clipped by 4 bases and J by 9 bases; unmatched bases: 3.

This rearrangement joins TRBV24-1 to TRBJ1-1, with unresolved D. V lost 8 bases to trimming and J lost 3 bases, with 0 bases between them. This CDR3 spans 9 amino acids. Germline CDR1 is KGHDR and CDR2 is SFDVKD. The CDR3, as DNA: TGTGCCACCAACACTGAAGCTTTCTTT. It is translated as CATNTEAFF.

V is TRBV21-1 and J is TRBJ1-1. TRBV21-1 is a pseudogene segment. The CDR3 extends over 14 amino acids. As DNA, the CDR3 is TGTGCCAGCAGCAAAGGGGTTATCGCCACTGAAGCTTTCTTT. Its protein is CASSKGVIATEAFF.

The CDR3 is CASSLAGLAGGGELFF. In DNA, the CDR3 is TGCGCCAGCAGCTTGGCCGGACTAGCTGGAGGCGGGGAGCTGTTTTTT. V gene TRBV5-1 combines with J gene TRBJ2-2; 8 bases map to TRBD2. CDR3 length: 16 amino acids. Per germline, CDR1 SGHRS and CDR2 YFSETQ. Trimming cost V 0 bases and J 7 bases; bases outside gene matches: 8.

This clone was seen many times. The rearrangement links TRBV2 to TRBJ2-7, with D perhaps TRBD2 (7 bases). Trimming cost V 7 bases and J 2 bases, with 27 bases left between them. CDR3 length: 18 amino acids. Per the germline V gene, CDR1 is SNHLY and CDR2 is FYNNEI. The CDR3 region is CASTEGGAGYNAAYEQYV. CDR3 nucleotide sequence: TGTGCCAGCACCGAGGGGGGGGCTGGGTACAACGCGGCCTACGAGCAGTACGTC.

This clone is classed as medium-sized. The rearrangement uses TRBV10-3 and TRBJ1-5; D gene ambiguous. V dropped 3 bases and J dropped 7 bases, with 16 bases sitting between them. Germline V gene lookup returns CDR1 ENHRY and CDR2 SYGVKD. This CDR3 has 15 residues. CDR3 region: CAISEAGTIGQPQHF. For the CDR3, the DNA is TGTGCCATCAGTGAAGCCGGAACGATTGGACAGCCCCAGCATTTT.

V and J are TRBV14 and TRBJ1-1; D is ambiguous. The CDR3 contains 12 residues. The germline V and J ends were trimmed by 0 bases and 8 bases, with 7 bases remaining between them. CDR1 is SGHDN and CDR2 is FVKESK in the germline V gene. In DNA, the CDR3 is TGTGCCAGCAGCCAAGATAGGTTCGAAGCTTTCTTT. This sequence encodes CASSQDRFEAFF.

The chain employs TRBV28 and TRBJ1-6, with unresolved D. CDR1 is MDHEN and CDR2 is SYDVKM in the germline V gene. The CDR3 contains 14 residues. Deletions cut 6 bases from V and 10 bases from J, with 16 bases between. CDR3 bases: TGTGCCAGCAGGTTCACAATCACTTCCTCACCCCTCCACTTT. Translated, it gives CASRFTITSSPLHF.

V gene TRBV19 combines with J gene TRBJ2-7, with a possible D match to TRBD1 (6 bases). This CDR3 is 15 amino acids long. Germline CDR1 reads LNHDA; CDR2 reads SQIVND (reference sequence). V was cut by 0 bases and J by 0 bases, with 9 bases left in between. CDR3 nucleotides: TGTGCCAGTAGTATAGACTGGGACACCTCCTACGAGCAGTACTTC. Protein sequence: CASSIDWDTSYEQYF.

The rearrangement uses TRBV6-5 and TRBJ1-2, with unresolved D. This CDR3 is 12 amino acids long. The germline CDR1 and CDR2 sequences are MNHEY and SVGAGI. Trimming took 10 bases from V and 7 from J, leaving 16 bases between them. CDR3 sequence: CATLAPTSGYTF. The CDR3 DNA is TGTGCCACCCTCGCCCCGACATCTGGCTACACCTTC.